This T cell receptor (beta chain) was found in a study of identical twins. Points from the study as a whole: Modelling approaches yielded underestimates of out-of-frame TCR alpha sharing between monozygotic twins. Invariant T cells like MAIT and iNKT could partly confound the zero-insertion analyses.

A note on this clonotype: Its antigen remains unknown.

The CDR3 spans 16 residues. The ends were cut back, 5 bases at V and 1 base at J, with 17 bases in the middle. CDR1 is MNHNS, CDR2 SASEGT, per germline. TCRdb used MiXCR to reprocess the 5' RACE reads, holding one entry per CDR3 protein. This table has 250,000 or so distinct CDR3 sequences, about 8.3% appearing once. The sample was also reused in another study, on yellow fever vaccine responses in identical twins.

This TCR was sampled from a young woman in good health. Sequencing input: CD8+ T cells sorted from blood. The rearrangement joins TRBV6-1 to TRBJ2-5; D is possibly TRBD2 (6 bases). The CDR3 here is CASSPGDFPTQETQYF. CDR3 nucleotide sequence: TGTGCCAGCAGTCCGGGGGACTTTCCCACCCAAGAGACCCAGTACTTC.